The source of this T cell receptor (beta chain) is a study of identical twins. Trimming cost V 0 bases and J 2 bases, with 14 bases left between them. CDR3 length: 16 amino acids. Study-level findings and limits: With beta out-of-frame sequences, excess sharing by twins was weaker.

TCRdb recomputed calls from the 5' RACE reads with MiXCR, one row per CDR3 protein. This sample has about 720,000 distinct CDR3 sequences, with about 20% found just once. Notes on this clonotype: What it binds is unknown.

The sample was also reused in another study, on T cells expressing NK-cell markers.

This receptor was identified in a woman under 30 in good health. The chain combines TRBV12-3 or TRBV12-4 with TRBJ2-7; maybe TRBD2 (5 bases). The specimen was PBMCs. CDR3 nucleotide sequence: TGTGCCAGCAGTTTAGCAGGAGGTTTTACCACCTACGAGCAGTACTTC. Translation: CASSLAGGFTTYEQYF.